This TCR beta chain derives from a study of shared clonotypes between healthy human individuals. Points from the study as a whole: Exclusively blood specimens were collected; tissue repertoires likely differ.

Germline V lookup: CDR1 LNHNV, CDR2 YYDKDF (reference sequence). V was cut by 1 base and J by 3 bases, with 14 bases left in between. The CDR3 runs 16 residues. The study enrolled healthy HIV-negative adults without recent acute infections or vaccinations as donors. DNA at 200 ng, about 30,000 T cell genomes, went into sorted-subset replicate PCRs. Clones were read by immunoSEQ multiplex PCR, and TCRdb kept only the in-frame ones, dropping some. This sample has about 1.5 million clones, with 95% to 97% found just once. Notes on this clone: Its cognate antigen is unknown.

The sequence was collected from a man younger than 40 in good health. This chain uses TRBV15 with TRBJ2-3; D is perhaps TRBD2 (6 bases). Sequences were obtained from naive CD4+ T cells sorted from blood. Noted subset: CD45RA+ positively selected. The CDR3 DNA reads TGTGCCACCAGCAGAGGGGAGGCAAGTGTTACAGATACGCAGTATTTT. Its translation is CATSRGEASVTDTQYF.